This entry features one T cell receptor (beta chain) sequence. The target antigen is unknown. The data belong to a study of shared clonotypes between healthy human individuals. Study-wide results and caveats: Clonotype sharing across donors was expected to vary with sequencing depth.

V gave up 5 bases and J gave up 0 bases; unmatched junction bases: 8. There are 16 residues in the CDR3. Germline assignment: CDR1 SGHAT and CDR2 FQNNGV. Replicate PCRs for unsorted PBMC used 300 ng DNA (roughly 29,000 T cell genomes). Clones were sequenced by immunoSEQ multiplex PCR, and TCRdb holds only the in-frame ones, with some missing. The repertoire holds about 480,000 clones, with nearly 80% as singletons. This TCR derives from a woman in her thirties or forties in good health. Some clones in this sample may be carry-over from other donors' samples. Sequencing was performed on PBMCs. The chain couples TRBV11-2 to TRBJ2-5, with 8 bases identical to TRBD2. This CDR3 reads CASSPSRGGYQETQYF. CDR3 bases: TGTGCCAGCAGCCCCTCTCGCGGGGGGTACCAAGAGACCCAGTACTTC.